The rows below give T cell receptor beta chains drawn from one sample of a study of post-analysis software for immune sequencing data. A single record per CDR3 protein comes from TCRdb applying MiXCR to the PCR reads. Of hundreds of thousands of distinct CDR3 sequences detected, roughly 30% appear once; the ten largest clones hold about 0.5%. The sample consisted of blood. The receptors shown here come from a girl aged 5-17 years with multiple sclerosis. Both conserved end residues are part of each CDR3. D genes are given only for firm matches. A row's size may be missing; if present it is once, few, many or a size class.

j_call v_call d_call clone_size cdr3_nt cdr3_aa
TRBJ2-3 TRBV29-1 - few TGCAGCGTTGAAGTCGGCCCAACCCTCAGTACAGATACGCAGTATTTT CSVEVGPTLSTDTQYF
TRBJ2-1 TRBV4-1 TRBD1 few TGCGCCAGCAGCCCAAGCGACAGGGGGCGCGGGGATGAGCAGTTCTTC CASSPSDRGRGDEQFF
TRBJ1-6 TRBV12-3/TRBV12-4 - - TGTGCCAGCAGCAGAGCCGGCTCATCACCCCTCCACTTT CASSRAGSSPLHF
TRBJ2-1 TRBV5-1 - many TGCGCCAGCAGCTTGTTGCAAGAACCCAATGAGCAGTTCTTC CASSLLQEPNEQFF
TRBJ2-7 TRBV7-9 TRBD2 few TGTGCCAGCGGTTGGGAGGGGAGGTACGAGCAGTACTTC CASGWEGRYEQYF
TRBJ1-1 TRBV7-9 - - TGTGCCAGCAGCCCGAAGGGGGGCGGTCAAGCTTTCTTT CASSPKGGGQAFF
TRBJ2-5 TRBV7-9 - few TGTGCCAGCAGCTTAGGGTTAGGCCTCCAAGAGACCCAGTACTTC CASSLGLGLQETQYF
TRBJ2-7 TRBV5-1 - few TGCGCCAGCAGCTTTGGGGGGACAACCTACGAGCAGTACTTC CASSFGGTTYEQYF
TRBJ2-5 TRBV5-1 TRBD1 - TGCGCCAGCAGCTTGGAGACAGGGGGCCAAGAGACCCAGTACTTC CASSLETGGQETQYF
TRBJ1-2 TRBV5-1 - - TGCGCCAGCACCCAGGATCTTAACTATGGCTACACCTTC CASTQDLNYGYTF
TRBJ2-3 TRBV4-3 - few TGCGCCAGCAGCCAACAATCAGATACGCAGTATTTT CASSQQSDTQYF
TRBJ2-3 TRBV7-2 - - TGTGCCAGCAGCTTTCGGGCAACAAGCACAGATACGCAGTATTTT CASSFRATSTDTQYF
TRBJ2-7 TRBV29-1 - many TGCAGCGTTGAACTTCTTGGGGCCTACGAGCAGTACTTC CSVELLGAYEQYF
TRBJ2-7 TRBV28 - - TGTGCCAGCAGCACGGACGGCGGGATATACGAGCAGTACTTC CASSTDGGIYEQYF
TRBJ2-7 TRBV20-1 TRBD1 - TGCAGTGCTACCTTCTTTTCGGGACAGGGCTCCTACGAGCAGTACTTC CSATFFSGQGSYEQYF
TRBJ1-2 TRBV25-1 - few TGTGCCAGCAGAACCGGGAGCGTGGGCTACACCTTC CASRTGSVGYTF
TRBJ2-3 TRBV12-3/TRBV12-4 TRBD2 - TGTGCCAGCAGTTTGCGCGGGAGGCCTAGCACAGATACGCAGTATTTT CASSLRGRPSTDTQYF
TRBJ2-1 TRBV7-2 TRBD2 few TGTGCCAGCAGCTTAGGACTAGCGGGAGAACATGAGCAGTTCTTC CASSLGLAGEHEQFF
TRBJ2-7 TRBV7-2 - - TGTGCCAGCAGCTTATTACAGAGTGGAAAGTACTTC CASSLLQSGKYF
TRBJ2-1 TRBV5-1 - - TGCGCCAGCAGCTTGTTTGAGGGTCCGGGCGAGCAGTTCTTC CASSLFEGPGEQFF
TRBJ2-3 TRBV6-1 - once TGTGCCAGCAGTGACCTTAGGTCGGACCGCAATCCCCCAGATACGCAGTATTTT CASSDLRSDRNPPDTQYF
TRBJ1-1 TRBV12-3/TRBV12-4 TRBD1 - TGTGCCAGCAGCCACACCGGGACAGGGAACACTGAAGCTTTCTTT CASSHTGTGNTEAFF
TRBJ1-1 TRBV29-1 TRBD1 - TGCAGCGTTGAAACAGGGGTCACTGAAGCTTTCTTT CSVETGVTEAFF
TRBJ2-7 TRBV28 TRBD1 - TGTGCCAGCAGCCGGACAGGGGGTCGTTACCACGAGCAGTACTTC CASSRTGGRYHEQYF
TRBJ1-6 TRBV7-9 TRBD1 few TGTGCCAGCAGCTTACCCGGGACAGGGAGTTCACCCCTCCACTTT CASSLPGTGSSPLHF
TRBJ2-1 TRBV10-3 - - TGTGGCATCAGAAAGCCAACGGGCGATGAGCAGTTCTTC CGIRKPTGDEQFF
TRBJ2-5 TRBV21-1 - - TGTGCCAGCAGCAAACGCGGCGGTGGAGAGACCCAGTACTTC CASSKRGGGETQYF
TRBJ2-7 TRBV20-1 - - TGCAGTGCTAGAATTTCCGCGAGGACCAGCGAGCAGTACTTC CSARISARTSEQYF
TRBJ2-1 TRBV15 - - TGTGCCACCAGCAGAGACCCAATAGCGGCAATTTACAATGAGCAGTTCTTC CATSRDPIAAIYNEQFF
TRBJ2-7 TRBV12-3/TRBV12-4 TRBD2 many TGTGCCAGCAGTTTAGTGGGACTAGCGTTTTCCTACGAGCAGTACTTC CASSLVGLAFSYEQYF
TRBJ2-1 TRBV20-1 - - TGCAGTGCGGCAGGCGGCACCTCCTACAATGAGCAGTTCTTC CSAAGGTSYNEQFF
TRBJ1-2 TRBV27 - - TGTGCCAGCAGTTTTAGGACAGACCACTATGGCTACACCTTC CASSFRTDHYGYTF
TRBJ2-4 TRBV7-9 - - TGTGCCAGCAGCCAGGAGGGACTAGCCAAAAACATTCAGTACTTC CASSQEGLAKNIQYF
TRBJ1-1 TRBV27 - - TGTGCCAGCGCAGCGGCGGGGATAGGGACTGAAGCTTTTTTT CASAAAGIGTEAFF
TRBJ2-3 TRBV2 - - TGTGCCAGCACCTACGTGGCGTTTAGCACAGATACGCAGTATTTT CASTYVAFSTDTQYF
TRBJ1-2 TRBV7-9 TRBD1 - TGTGCCAGCGAGGCCACTGGACAGGGGGCGCCTAACTATGGCTACACCTTC CASEATGQGAPNYGYTF
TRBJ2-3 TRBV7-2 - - TGTGCCAGCAGCTTAGGGTTGAACACGCAGTATTTT CASSLGLNTQYF
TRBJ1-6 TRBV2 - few TGTGCCAGCAGTGTCCTCTGGGGATCACCCCTCCACTTT CASSVLWGSPLHF
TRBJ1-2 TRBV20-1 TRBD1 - TGCAGTGCCAAGGCAGAAACAGGGGGCGTAGGGGGCTACACCTTC CSAKAETGGVGGYTF
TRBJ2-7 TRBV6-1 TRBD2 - TGTGCCAGCAGTGCGTTTCGGGGGGGATTGGGCAATGAGCAGTACTTC CASSAFRGGLGNEQYF
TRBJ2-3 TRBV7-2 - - TGTGCCAGCAGCCGTCATTCGGCTGGGTCAGATACGCAGTATTTT CASSRHSAGSDTQYF
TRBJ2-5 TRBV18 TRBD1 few TGTGCCAGCTCACCACCGCTGACAGGGCACGGGGAGACCCAGTACTTC CASSPPLTGHGETQYF
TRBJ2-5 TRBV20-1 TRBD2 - TGCAGTGCTAGATCAGGGACTAAAACCCAGTACTTC CSARSGTKTQYF
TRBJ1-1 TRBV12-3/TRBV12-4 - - TGTGCCAGCACTCCCCTGGGCAGGAACACTGAAGCTTTCTTT CASTPLGRNTEAFF
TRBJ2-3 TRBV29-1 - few TGCAGCGTTGAAGGTGCGGGGAGCACAGATACGCAGTATTTT CSVEGAGSTDTQYF
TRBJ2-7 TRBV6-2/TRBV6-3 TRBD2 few TGTGCCACCGCGGGGGACGCGACCTACGAGCAGTACTTC CATAGDATYEQYF
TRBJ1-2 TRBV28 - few TGTGCCAGCAGTGGACACCGGGGGTTTTATGGCTACACCTTC CASSGHRGFYGYTF
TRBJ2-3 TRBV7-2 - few TGTGCCAGCCGAAACAGGGGCACAGATACGCAGTATTTT CASRNRGTDTQYF
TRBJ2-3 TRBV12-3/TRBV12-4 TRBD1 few TGTGCCAGCAGCCAATTTACAGGGGGCGTTTTGAATACAGATACGCAGTATTTT CASSQFTGGVLNTDTQYF
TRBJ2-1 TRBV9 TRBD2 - TGTGCCAGCAGCCCCGGGGAGGGCAGAGGTAATGAGCAGTTCTTC CASSPGEGRGNEQFF
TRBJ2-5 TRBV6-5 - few TGCGCCGGCAGTCACCGGAGGGTCTCGGAGACCCAGTACTTC CAGSHRRVSETQYF
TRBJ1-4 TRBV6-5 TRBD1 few TGTGCCAGCAGAGGACAGGGTGGAGAAAAACTGTTTTTT CASRGQGGEKLFF
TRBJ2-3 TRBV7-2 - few TGTGCCAGCAGCTTAGACGGACTTCCCCCGGATACGCAGTATTTT CASSLDGLPPDTQYF
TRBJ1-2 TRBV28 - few TGTGCCAGCAGTTTTACCTACTATGGCTACACCTTC CASSFTYYGYTF
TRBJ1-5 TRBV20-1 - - TGCAGTGCTAGGGCATCACAGCCTAATCAGCCCCAGCATTTT CSARASQPNQPQHF
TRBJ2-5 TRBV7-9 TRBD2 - TGTGCCAGCAGGCCAAGCGGGGGCGGAGAGACCCAGTACTTC CASRPSGGGETQYF
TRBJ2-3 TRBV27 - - TGTGCCAGCAGCTTCGTAGGGGCGGGGACCACAGATACGCAGTATTTT CASSFVGAGTTDTQYF
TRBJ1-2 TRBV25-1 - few TGTGCCAGCAGTGAATTTACAGGGCTCAGCTATGGCTACACCTTC CASSEFTGLSYGYTF
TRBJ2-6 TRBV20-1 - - TGCAGTGCCTCGGTCGGGTCTGGGGCCAACGTCCTGACTTTC CSASVGSGANVLTF
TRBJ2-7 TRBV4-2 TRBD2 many TGTGCCAGCAGCCAGCCCCCCGGGACTAGCGGCTACGAGCAGTACTTC CASSQPPGTSGYEQYF